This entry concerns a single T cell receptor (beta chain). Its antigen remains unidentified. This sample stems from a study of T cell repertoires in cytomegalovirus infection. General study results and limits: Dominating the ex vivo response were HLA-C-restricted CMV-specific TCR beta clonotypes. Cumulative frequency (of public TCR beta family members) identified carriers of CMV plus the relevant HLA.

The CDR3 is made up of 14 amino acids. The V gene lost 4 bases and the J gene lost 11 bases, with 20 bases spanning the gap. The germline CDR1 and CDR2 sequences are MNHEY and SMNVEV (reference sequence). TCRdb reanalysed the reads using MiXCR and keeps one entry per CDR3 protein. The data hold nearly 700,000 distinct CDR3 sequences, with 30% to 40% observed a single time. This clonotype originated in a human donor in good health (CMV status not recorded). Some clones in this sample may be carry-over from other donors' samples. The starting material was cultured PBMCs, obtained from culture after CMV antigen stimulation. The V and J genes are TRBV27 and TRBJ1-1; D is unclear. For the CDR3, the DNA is TGTGCCAGCAGTTCGACTGCGGACTGGGTTTGGGCTTTCTTT. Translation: CASSSTADWVWAFF.